Shown below are 4 T cell receptor beta chains from a single sample sequenced in a study of siplizumab effects on memory and regulatory T cells. Profiled with immunoSEQ multiplex PCR; TCRdb holds only in-frame clones, not every one. Here the sample spans some 87,000 clones, 85% to 90% being singletons. Sequenced material: CD4+ T cells sorted from blood. The source is a human donor in good health.

The chain joins TRBV30 to TRBJ2-7, with D perhaps assigned TRBD1 or TRBD2 (5 bases each). CDR1 and CDR2 from the germline V gene are GTSNPN and SVGIG (reference sequence). The CDR3 sequence is 13 residues long. Trimming left V 0 bases short and J 9 bases short, with 15 bases between. The CDR3 sequence is CAWSVRDRGWQYF. The CDR3 DNA is TGTGCCTGGAGTGTACGGGACCGAGGGTGGCAGTACTTC.

The rearrangement links TRBV29-1 to TRBJ1-3; TRBD1 aligns across 10 bases. CDR1 is SQVTM, CDR2 ANQGSEA, per germline. This CDR3 has 17 residues. With V trimmed by 3 bases and J by 0 bases, 8 bases remained unmatched. In DNA form, the CDR3 reads TGCAGCGTTGACGACAGGGGGCCTCGCATCTCTGGAAACACCATATATTTT. Translated: CSVDDRGPRISGNTIYF.

This clone was seen only once. The chain's CDR3 is CASSTHDGGAIEAFF. The CDR3 nucleotides are TGTGCCAGCAGCACCCACGACGGAGGAGCGATTGAAGCTTTCTTT. This rearrangement joins TRBV9 to TRBJ1-1, with D uncertain. The CDR3 has 15 amino acids. V was shortened by 4 bases and J by 7 bases, with 20 bases between the two germline ends. Germline V gene data show CDR1 as SGDLS and CDR2 as YYNGEE. The variable domain in full, completed from reference TRBV9 and TRBJ1-1, reads DSGVTQTPKHLITATGQRVTLRCSPRSGDLSVYWYQQSLDQGLQFLIQYYNGEERAKGNILERFSAQQFPDLHSELNLSSLELGDSALYFCASSTHDGGAIEAFFGQGTRLTVV.

The chain is built from TRBV29-1 and TRBJ2-7; D call uncertain. The V gene lost 2 bases and the J gene lost 7 bases, with 12 bases spanning the gap. The CDR3 spans 12 residues. In germline, CDR1 is SQVTM, CDR2 ANQGSEA. CDR3 sequence reads: CSVESVQREQYF. The CDR3 DNA reads as TGCAGCGTTGAATCGGTACAGAGAGAGCAGTACTTC.